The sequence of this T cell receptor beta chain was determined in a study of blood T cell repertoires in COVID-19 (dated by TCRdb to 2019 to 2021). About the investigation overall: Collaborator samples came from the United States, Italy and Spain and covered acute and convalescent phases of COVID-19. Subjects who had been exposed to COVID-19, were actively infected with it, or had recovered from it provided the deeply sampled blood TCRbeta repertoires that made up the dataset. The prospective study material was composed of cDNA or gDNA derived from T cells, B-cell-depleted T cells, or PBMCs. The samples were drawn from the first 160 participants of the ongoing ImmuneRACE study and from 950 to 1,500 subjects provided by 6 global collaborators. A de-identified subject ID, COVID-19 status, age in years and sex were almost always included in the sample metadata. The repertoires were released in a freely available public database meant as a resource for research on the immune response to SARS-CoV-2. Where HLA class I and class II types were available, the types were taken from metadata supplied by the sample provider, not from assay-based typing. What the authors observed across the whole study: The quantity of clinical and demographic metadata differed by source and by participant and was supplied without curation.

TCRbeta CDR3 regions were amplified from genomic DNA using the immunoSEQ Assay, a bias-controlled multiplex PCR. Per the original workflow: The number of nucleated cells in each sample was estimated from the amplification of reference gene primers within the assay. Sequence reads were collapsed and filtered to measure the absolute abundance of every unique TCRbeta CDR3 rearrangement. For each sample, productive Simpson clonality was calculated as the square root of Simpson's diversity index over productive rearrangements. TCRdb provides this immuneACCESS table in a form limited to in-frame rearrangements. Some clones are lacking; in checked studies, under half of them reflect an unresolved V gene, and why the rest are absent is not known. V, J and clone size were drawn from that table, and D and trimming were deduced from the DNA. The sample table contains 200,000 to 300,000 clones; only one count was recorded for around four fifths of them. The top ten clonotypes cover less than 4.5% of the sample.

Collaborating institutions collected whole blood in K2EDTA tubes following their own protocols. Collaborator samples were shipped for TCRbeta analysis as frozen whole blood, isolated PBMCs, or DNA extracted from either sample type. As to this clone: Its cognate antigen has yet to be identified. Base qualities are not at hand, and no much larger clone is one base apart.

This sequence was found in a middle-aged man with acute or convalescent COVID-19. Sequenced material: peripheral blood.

The nucleotides are TGTGCCATTACAGGGGGCACTAATGAAAAACTGTTTTTT. Translation gives CAITGGTNEKLFF. Recombination connected TRBV10-3 to TRBJ1-4; TRBD1 matches 9 bases in the middle. According to the germline V gene, CDR1 reads ENHRY and CDR2 reads SYGVKD. V lost 9 bases and J lost 2 bases, and the count of bases not matched to a germline gene is 1. From the cysteine up to the phenylalanine, the CDR3 has a length of 13 residues. The retained sequence is limited to the CDR3, 39 bases, with the frame set at the first base.